The 18 T cell receptor beta chains presented below share a single source sample, sequenced in a study of T cell responses to AZD1222 COVID-19 vaccine. Sequencing was performed with immunoSEQ multiplex PCR; in TCRdb, only in-frame clones are kept and a portion is missing. The table has more than 85,000 clones, about 90% seen once. Sequences were derived from peripheral blood, sampled on day 0 of AZD1222 vaccination. These receptors came from an adult in good health.

The chain couples TRBV4-2 to TRBJ2-7; TRBD2 aligns across 9 bases. V dropped 0 bases and J dropped 0; count of bases not matched to a gene: 3. The CDR3 is 16 amino acids. CDR1 and CDR2 from the germline V gene are LGHNA and YNFKEQ. The CDR3 nucleotides are TGTGCCAGCAGCCAAGATGCACTAGCGGGCTCCTACGAGCAGTACTTC. Protein: CASSQDALAGSYEQYF.

The rearrangement uses TRBV29-1 and TRBJ1-2; D is unresolved. Trimming removed 3 bases at V and 2 bases at J, with 7 bases between. CDR3 length equals 12 residues. Germline V gene sequence: CDR1 SQVTM, CDR2 ANQGSEA. CDR3 bases: TGCAGCGTTGACCCAGGAAACTATGGCTACACCTTC. Its protein product is CSVDPGNYGYTF. The complete variable domain, with remaining parts taken from reference TRBV29-1 and TRBJ1-2, reads SAVISQKPSRDICQRGTSLTIQCQVDSQVTMMFWYRQQPGQSLTLIATANQGSEATYESGFVIDKFPISRPNLTFSTLTVSNMSPEDSSIYLCSVDPGNYGYTFGSGTRLTVV.

The chain links TRBV12-3 or TRBV12-4 to TRBJ1-6; D unclear. The CDR3 runs 12 residues. V lost 6 bases and J 8 bases, leaving 8 bases between the germline ends. CDR3: CASSHADSPLHF. The CDR3 coding sequence is TGTGCCAGCAGCCATGCCGATTCACCCCTCCACTTT.

The chain has TRBV29-1 and TRBJ1-1; D is undetermined. Trimming took off 4 bases at V and 1 base at J, with 10 bases between the two ends. The CDR3 contains 13 residues. The germline V gene encodes CDR1 SQVTM and CDR2 ANQGSEA. CDR3 region: CSVGLSGNTEAFF. In nucleotides, the CDR3 is TGCAGCGTTGGTCTGTCCGGGAACACTGAAGCTTTCTTT.

The chain is built from TRBV28 and TRBJ1-1; D unclear. The germline gives CDR1 MDHEN, CDR2 SYDVKM. There are 13 residues in the CDR3. Trimming left V 7 bases short and J 1 base short, with 10 bases between. This CDR3 is CASTVVRNTEAFF. The CDR3 bases are TGTGCCAGCACCGTTGTTCGGAACACTGAAGCTTTCTTT.

The V and J genes are TRBV30 and TRBJ2-5, with D perhaps matching TRBD1 or TRBD2 (6 bases each). V shed 3 bases and J shed 6 bases, with 11 bases lying between them. The germline V gene encodes CDR1 GTSNPN and CDR2 SVGIG (reference sequence). The CDR3 is 12 amino acids. The CDR3 region is CAWRPGAKTQYF. The CDR3 DNA reads TGTGCCTGGAGGCCGGGGGCGAAGACCCAGTACTTC.

The J gene is TRBJ1-5, the V gene TRBV19, with D perhaps TRBD1 (5 bases). Germline V gene sequence: CDR1 LNHDA, CDR2 SQIVND (reference sequence). V gave up 4 bases and J gave up 6 bases, with 10 bases separating them. The length of the CDR3 is 13 residues. In nucleotides, the CDR3 is TGTGCCAGTAGTAGACAGTGGGGTCAGCCCCAGCATTTT. Translated, it gives CASSRQWGQPQHF.

This clone was observed once. This chain connects TRBV27 to TRBJ1-2; a possible D gene is TRBD1 (5 bases). Per germline, CDR1 MNHEY and CDR2 SMNVEV (reference sequence). This CDR3 is built from 16 residues. V was cut by 4 bases and J by 0 bases, with 15 bases left in between. CDR3 amino acids: CASSSLTAIANYGYTF. DNA of the CDR3: TGTGCCAGCAGTTCCTTGACAGCTATAGCTAACTATGGCTACACCTTC.

The CDR3 spells CAIKDRVRGDTEAFF. The CDR3 DNA is TGTGCCATCAAAGACAGGGTGAGGGGAGACACTGAAGCTTTCTTT. The chain employs TRBV10-3 and TRBJ1-1, with 7 bases lining up with TRBD1. CDR1 is ENHRY, CDR2 SYGVKD, per germline. This CDR3 has 15 amino acids. The V gene end was trimmed by 7 bases and the J gene end by 3 bases; junction bases not matched to a gene: 11.

This clone has a single count. The V call is TRBV5-1, the J call TRBJ2-3; 11 bases are a match to TRBD2. V was pared by 2 bases and J by 3 bases, with 2 bases of the junction left unmatched. There are 15 residues in the CDR3. The germline CDR1 and CDR2 sequences are SGHRS and YFSETQ. The CDR3 nucleotides read TGCGCCAGCAGCTTCGGGACTAGCGGTACAGATACGCAGTATTTT. Its protein product is CASSFGTSGTDTQYF.

The chain joins TRBV9 to TRBJ2-7; D may be TRBD1 (5 bases). This CDR3 is built from 14 residues. Germline V lookup: CDR1 SGDLS, CDR2 YYNGEE. V was shortened by 4 bases and J by 0 bases, with 11 bases between the two germline ends. CDR3 residues: CASSLQGSSYEQYF. The CDR3, as DNA: TGTGCCAGCAGCTTGCAGGGTTCCTCCTACGAGCAGTACTTC.

The chain links TRBV19 to TRBJ2-4; TRBD1 aligns across 11 bases. J was trimmed by 0 bases and V by 9 bases; bases with no gene match: 10. Germline V gene sequence: CDR1 LNHDA, CDR2 SQIVND (reference sequence). The CDR3 runs 17 residues. The CDR3 loop reads CASRDRGYGGAKNIQYF. Written as DNA, the CDR3 is TGTGCCAGCCGGGACAGGGGGTATGGGGGAGCCAAAAACATTCAGTACTTC.

The chain links TRBV5-1 to TRBJ1-6; 8 bases line up with TRBD1. In germline, CDR1 is SGHRS, CDR2 YFSETQ. J was trimmed by 18 bases and V by 2 bases; bases with no gene match: 10. The CDR3 is made up of 13 amino acids. DNA of the CDR3: TGCGCCAGCAGCTTAGGTCAAGCGGACAGGGCCCACTTT. Its protein product is CASSLGQADRAHF.

Only one count was recorded for this clone. DNA for the CDR3: TGTGCCAGCAGTGAAGGATACTATGGCTACACCTTC. Its protein product is CASSEGYYGYTF. V gene TRBV2 combines with J gene TRBJ1-2; the D is unclear. V was trimmed by 1 base and J by 3 bases, leaving 3 bases between them. The CDR3 spans 12 residues. Germline CDR1 SNHLY, CDR2 FYNNEI.

The table lists this clone with a few counts. The chain joins TRBV18 to TRBJ2-3; 8 bases fit TRBD2. CDR1 and CDR2 (germline): KGHSH, LQKENI. Germline trimming cut 2 bases from V and 2 bases from J; bases unmatched to any gene: 9. The CDR3 is made up of 17 amino acids. The CDR3 region is CASSPDPQRETTDTQYF. In nucleotides, the CDR3 is TGTGCCAGCTCACCAGACCCCCAGCGGGAGACCACAGATACGCAGTATTTT.

The J gene is TRBJ2-7, the V gene TRBV4-1; TRBD1 is a possible D gene (5 bases). Trimming took off 0 bases at V and 3 bases at J, with 15 bases between the two ends. This CDR3 has 16 amino acids. Germline CDR1 reads MGHRA; CDR2 reads YSYEKL. CDR3 loop: CASSQDQTVAYYEQYF. The CDR3 region has the DNA TGCGCCAGCAGCCAAGATCAGACAGTAGCCTACTACGAGCAGTACTTC.

The chain recombines TRBV7-9 with TRBJ2-4; D gene uncertain. The V gene lost 2 bases and the J gene lost 8 bases, with 13 bases spanning the gap. The germline V gene encodes CDR1 SEHNR and CDR2 FQNEAQ (reference sequence). The CDR3 extends over 14 amino acids. CDR3 residues: CASSLRTAGDIQYF. CDR3 DNA sequence: TGTGCCAGCAGCTTACGTACTGCTGGGGACATTCAGTACTTC. The whole variable domain, remainder taken from reference TRBV7-9 and TRBJ2-4, is DTGVSQNPRHKITKRGQNVTFRCDPISEHNRLYWYRQTLGQGPEFLTYFQNEAQLEKSRLLSDRFSAERPKGSFSTLEIQRTEQGDSAMYLCASSLRTAGDIQYFGAGTRLSVL.

The rearrangement joins TRBV10-1 to TRBJ2-1, with TRBD2 identical over 9 bases. V shed 5 bases and J 0 bases; nucleotides not matched to a gene: 5. The germline V gene encodes CDR1 WNHNN and CDR2 SYGVQD (reference sequence). The CDR3 length is 16 residues. CDR3 nucleotide sequence: TGCGCCAGCAGTCCTATTAGCGGGAGCTCCTACAATGAGCAGTTCTTC. This encodes CASSPISGSSYNEQFF.